This TCR beta chain was recorded in a study of multiple sclerosis patients with progressive multifocal leukoencephalopathy. Study results and limitations: In most PML patients, TRB repertoires appeared less diverse by entropy.

This sample's time point: before natalizumab initiation. Every listed patient previously received interferon beta; all PML patients were women. The count of this clone is one. The antigen remains unidentified. Germline loops: CDR1 LNHDA, CDR2 SQIVND (reference sequence). CDR3 size: 17 residues. The ends were cut back, 3 bases at V and 0 bases at J, with 15 bases in the middle. The assay was run at survey level. Data came from immunoSEQ multiplex PCR; TCRdb stores just in-frame clones and leaves some out. The sample has around 32,000 clones; about 91% are singletons. The chain links TRBV19 to TRBJ1-3; D is possibly TRBD1 (6 bases). This TCR was sampled from a man aged 30 to 45 with multiple sclerosis. Sequences were obtained from PBMCs. CDR3 nucleotide sequence: TGTGCCAGTAGTATTGATCCAAGGGGGAGCTCTGGAAACACCATATATTTT. Residues: CASSIDPRGSSGNTIYF.